One T cell receptor beta chain is described in this entry. This record comes from a study of blood T cell repertoires in COVID-19. In the study's own analysis: Amplified reference gene primers provided the basis for estimating nucleated cell counts. Measured with immunoSEQ multiplex PCR; TCRdb has only the in-frame clones, and not every one. V and J calls and clone size come straight from that table; D and trimming were deduced from the DNA. The table lists a few hundred thousand clones, roughly 90% of them singletons. The CDR3 consists of 18 residues. The ends were cut back, 1 base at V and 0 bases at J, with 16 bases in the middle. Germline CDR1 and CDR2: SGHVS and FNYEAQ.

The TCR sequence derives from a man aged 18-30 years with active or convalescent COVID-19. V gene TRBV7-6 combines with J gene TRBJ2-1; D gene ambiguous. What was sequenced was peripheral blood. The CDR3, as DNA: TGTGCCAGCAGCTTAGATACCCCCTCTTTAGTCTCCTACAATGAGCAGTTCTTC. It is translated as CASSLDTPSLVSYNEQFF.